The 6 T cell receptor beta chains given below trace back to one sample, sequenced in a study of cytomegalovirus exposure and HLA in healthy donors. The study ran its PCR with 60 Vbeta and 13 Jbeta primers. The protocol was immunoSEQ multiplex PCR, while the TCRdb copy is restricted to in-frame clones and leaves out a portion. This table holds 150,000 or so clones, around two thirds found once. Sequencing was performed on PBMCs. These receptors were taken from a woman in her sixties in good health and CMV-seropositive.

This clone showed up just a few times. This chain joins TRBV6-5 and TRBJ1-2, with 10 bases identical to TRBD1. J lost 8 bases, V lost 6 bases, and 3 bases had no gene match. The CDR3 loop spans 12 amino acids. In germline, CDR1 is MNHEY, CDR2 SVGAGI. The CDR3 here is CASRTGGGGYTF. DNA for the CDR3: TGTGCCAGCAGGACAGGGGGCGGGGGCTACACCTTC.

The chain combines TRBV7-8 with TRBJ2-2; D is unresolved. Germline V CDR1 and CDR2: SGHVS, FQNEAQ. CDR3 length equals 11 residues. Trimming stripped 10 bases from V and 8 bases from J, with 11 bases between. The CDR3 loop is CATTPRGELFF. In DNA, the CDR3 is TGTGCCACCACCCCCCGGGGGGAGCTGTTTTTT.

This clone appeared once. The chain joins TRBV4-2 to TRBJ2-5; 9 nucleotides agree with TRBD2. V lost 4 bases to trimming and J lost 5 bases; unmatched junction nucleotides: 8. From germline, CDR1 is LGHNA and CDR2 YNFKEQ. This CDR3 is 15 amino acids long. CDR3 nucleotides: TGTGCCAGCAGCCCCACCTTAGCGGGAGAGGAGACCCAGTACTTC. This encodes CASSPTLAGEETQYF.

The rearrangement links TRBV28 to TRBJ1-1; tentative D call: TRBD1 (5 bases). The V gene lost 3 bases and the J gene lost 10 bases, with 15 bases spanning the gap. The CDR3 spans 13 residues. Germline CDR1 and CDR2: MDHEN and SYDVKM. CDR3 protein: CASSLLTAQGAFF. The CDR3 bases are TGTGCCAGCAGTTTGTTGACCGCCCAGGGAGCTTTCTTT.

This clone came up a few times. This chain joins TRBV21-1 and TRBJ2-5; no DNA check was done on the table's D call, TRBD1. TRBV21-1 constitutes a pseudogene. The CDR3 length is 16 residues. CDR3 coding DNA: TGTGCCAGCAGAAAAGCCGACGGACAGGTTCAGGAGACCCAGTACTTC. Its protein is CASRKADGQVQETQYF.

V and J are TRBV6-1 and TRBJ1-2; no firm D call. V lost 7 bases and J 0 bases, leaving 12 bases between the germline ends. This CDR3 comprises 14 residues. Germline CDR1 MNHNS, CDR2 SASEGT. This CDR3 is CASKIEQPNYGYTF. The CDR3 region has the DNA TGTGCCAGCAAAATAGAACAGCCTAACTATGGCTACACCTTC.